This TCR beta chain was recorded in a study of T cells in pancreatic ductal adenocarcinoma. Notes on the study in general: The resected cohort was biased toward the minority with early-stage disease. Compared with tumor, blood showed more total productive templates and 6.5 to 10-fold more clonotypes. Tumor and blood clonality did not differ significantly, about 0.12 versus 0.079.

Surgery without prior neoadjuvant therapy was the treatment of the selected pancreatic ductal adenocarcinoma patients. Points on this clone: Its antigen is unknown.

Per germline, CDR1 MNHNS and CDR2 SASEGT. V was clipped by 4 bases and J by 5 bases, with 8 bases between them. There are 13 residues in the CDR3. TCRdb's table, derived via immunoSEQ multiplex PCR, lists solely in-frame clones and lacks some. The sample lists around 100,000 clones; nearly 95% were seen once. V gene TRBV6-1 combines with J gene TRBJ2-2; D call uncertain. This TCR derives from a human donor with pancreatic ductal adenocarcinoma. Sample: PBMCs. This CDR3 is CASSVGETGELFF. DNA of the CDR3: TGTGCCAGCAGTGTAGGAGAGACCGGGGAGCTGTTTTTT.